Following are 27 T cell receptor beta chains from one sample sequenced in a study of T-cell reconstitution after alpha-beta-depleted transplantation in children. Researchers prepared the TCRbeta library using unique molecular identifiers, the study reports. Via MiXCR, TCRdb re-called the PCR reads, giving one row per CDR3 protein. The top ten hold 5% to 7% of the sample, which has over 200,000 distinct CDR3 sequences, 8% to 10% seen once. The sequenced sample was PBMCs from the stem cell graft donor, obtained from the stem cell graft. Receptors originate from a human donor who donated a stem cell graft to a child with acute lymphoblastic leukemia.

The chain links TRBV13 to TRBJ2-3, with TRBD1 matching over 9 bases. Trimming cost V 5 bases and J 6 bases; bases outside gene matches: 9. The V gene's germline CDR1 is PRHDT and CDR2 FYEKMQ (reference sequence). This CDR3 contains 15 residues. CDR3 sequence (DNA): TGTGCCAGCAGCAGAACGACAGGGGGAGTTGATACGCAGTATTTT. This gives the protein CASSRTTGGVDTQYF.

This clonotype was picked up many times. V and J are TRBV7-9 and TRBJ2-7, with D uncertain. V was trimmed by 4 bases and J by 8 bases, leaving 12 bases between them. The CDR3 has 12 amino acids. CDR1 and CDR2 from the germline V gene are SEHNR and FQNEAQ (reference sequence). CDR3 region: CASSSLKTKQYF. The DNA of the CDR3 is TGTGCCAGCAGCTCTCTTAAGACGAAGCAGTACTTC. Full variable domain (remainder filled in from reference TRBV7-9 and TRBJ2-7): DTGVSQNPRHKITKRGQNVTFRCDPISEHNRLYWYRQTLGQGPEFLTYFQNEAQLEKSRLLSDRFSAERPKGSFSTLEIQRTEQGDSAMYLCASSSLKTKQYFGPGTRLTVT.

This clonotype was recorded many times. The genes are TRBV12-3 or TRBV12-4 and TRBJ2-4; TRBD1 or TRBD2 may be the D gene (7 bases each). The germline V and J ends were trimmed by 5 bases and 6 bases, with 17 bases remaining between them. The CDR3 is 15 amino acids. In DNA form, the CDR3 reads TGTGCCAGCAGTACGCAGGGGGAGGGGATAAACATTCAGTACTTC. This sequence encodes CASSTQGEGINIQYF.

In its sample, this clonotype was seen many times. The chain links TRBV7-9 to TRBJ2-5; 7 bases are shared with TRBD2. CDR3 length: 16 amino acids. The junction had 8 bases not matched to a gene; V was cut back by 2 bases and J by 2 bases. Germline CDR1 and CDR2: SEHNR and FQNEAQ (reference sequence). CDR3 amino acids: CASSLQGGGGQETQYF. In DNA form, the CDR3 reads TGTGCCAGCAGCTTACAAGGCGGGGGAGGTCAAGAGACCCAGTACTTC.

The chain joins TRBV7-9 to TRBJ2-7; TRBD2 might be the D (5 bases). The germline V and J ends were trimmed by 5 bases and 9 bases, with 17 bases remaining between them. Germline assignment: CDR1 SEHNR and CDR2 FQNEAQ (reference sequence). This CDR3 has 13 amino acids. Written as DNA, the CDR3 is TGTGCCAGCAGCACCCGGACGGGGTGGGGGCAGTACTTC. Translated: CASSTRTGWGQYF.

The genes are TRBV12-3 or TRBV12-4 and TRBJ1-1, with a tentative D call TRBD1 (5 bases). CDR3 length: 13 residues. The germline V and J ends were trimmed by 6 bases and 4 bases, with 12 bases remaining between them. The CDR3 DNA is TGTGCCAGCAGCCTGACAGCGACCACTGAAGCTTTCTTT. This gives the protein CASSLTATTEAFF.

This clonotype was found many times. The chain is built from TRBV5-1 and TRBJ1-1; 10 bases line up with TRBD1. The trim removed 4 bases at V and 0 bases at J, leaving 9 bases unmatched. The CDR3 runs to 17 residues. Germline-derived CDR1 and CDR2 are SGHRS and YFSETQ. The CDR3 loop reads CASSIRDRGLMNTEAFF. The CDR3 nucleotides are TGCGCCAGCAGCATCCGGGACAGGGGCCTCATGAACACTGAAGCTTTCTTT.

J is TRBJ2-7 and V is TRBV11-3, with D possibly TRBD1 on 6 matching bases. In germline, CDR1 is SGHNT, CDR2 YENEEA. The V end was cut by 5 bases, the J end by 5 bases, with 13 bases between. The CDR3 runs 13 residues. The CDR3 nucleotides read TGTGCCAGCAGCCTGGCAGGGGTGGACGAGCAGTACTTC. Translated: CASSLAGVDEQYF.

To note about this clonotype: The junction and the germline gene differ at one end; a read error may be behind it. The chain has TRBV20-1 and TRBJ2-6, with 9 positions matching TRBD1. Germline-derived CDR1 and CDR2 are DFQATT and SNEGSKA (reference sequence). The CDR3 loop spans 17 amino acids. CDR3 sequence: CCAEGQGPISGANVLTF. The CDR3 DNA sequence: TGCTGTGCTGAGGGACAGGGTCCGATTTCTGGGGCCAACGTCCTGACTTTC.

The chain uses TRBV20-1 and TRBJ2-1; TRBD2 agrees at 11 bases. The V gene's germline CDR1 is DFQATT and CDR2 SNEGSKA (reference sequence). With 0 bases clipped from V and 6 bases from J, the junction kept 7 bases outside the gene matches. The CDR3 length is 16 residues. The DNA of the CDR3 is TGCAGTGCTAGAGAACTAGCGGGGGACTATCTCAATGAGCAGTTCTTC. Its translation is CSARELAGDYLNEQFF.

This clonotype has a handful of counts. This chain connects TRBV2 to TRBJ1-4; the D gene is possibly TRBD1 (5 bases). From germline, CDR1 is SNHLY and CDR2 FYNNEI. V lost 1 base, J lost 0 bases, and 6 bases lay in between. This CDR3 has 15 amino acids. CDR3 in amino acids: CASSEDRTTNEKLFF. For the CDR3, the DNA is TGTGCCAGCAGTGAAGACAGGACAACTAATGAAAAACTGTTTTTT.

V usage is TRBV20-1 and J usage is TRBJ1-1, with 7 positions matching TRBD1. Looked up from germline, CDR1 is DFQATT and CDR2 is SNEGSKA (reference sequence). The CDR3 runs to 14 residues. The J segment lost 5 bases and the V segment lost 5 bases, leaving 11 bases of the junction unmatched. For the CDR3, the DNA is TGCAGTGCTTCGGAGGGGGCAGGGGTGACTGAAGCTTTCTTT. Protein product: CSASEGAGVTEAFF.

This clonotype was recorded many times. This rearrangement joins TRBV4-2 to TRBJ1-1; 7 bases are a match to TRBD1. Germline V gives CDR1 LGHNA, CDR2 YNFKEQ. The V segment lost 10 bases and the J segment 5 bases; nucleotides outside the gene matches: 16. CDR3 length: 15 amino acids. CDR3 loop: CATTPISGGVTEAFF. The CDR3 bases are TGTGCCACCACCCCGATTTCAGGGGGAGTGACTGAAGCTTTCTTT.

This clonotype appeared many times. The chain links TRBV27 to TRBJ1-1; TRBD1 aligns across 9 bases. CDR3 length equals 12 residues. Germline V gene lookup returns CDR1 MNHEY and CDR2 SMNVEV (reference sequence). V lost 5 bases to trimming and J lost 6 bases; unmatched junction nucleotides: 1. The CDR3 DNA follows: TGTGCCAGCAGTAGACAGGGGGCTGAAGCTTTCTTT. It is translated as CASSRQGAEAFF.

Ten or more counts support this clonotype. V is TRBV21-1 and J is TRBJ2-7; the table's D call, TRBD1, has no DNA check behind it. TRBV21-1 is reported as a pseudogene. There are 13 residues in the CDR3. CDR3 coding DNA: TGTGCCAGCAGCAAAGTTCGCCGGGCCGAGCAGTACTTC. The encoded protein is CASSKVRRAEQYF.

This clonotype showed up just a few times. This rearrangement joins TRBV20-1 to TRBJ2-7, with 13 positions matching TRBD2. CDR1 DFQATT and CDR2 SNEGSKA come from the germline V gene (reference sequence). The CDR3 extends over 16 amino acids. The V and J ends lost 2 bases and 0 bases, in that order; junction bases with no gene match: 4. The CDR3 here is CSARPGLAGISYEQYF. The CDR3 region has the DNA TGCAGTGCTAGACCGGGACTAGCGGGGATCTCCTACGAGCAGTACTTC.

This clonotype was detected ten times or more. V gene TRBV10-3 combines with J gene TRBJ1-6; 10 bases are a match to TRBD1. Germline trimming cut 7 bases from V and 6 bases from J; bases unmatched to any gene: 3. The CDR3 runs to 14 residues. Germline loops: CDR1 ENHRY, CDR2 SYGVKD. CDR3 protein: CAIKGTGVNSPLHF. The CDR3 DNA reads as TGTGCCATCAAAGGGACAGGGGTTAATTCACCCCTCCACTTT.

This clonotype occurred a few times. DNA for the CDR3: TGTGCCAGCAGCGCGCTGGGTTTCAGAGACTACGAGCAGTACTTC. Its protein is CASSALGFRDYEQYF. This chain links TRBV7-2 with TRBJ2-7; D is undetermined. This CDR3 spans 15 amino acids. Germline values: CDR1 SGHTA, CDR2 FQGNSA. Trimming removed 5 bases from V and 3 bases from J, with 17 bases in between.

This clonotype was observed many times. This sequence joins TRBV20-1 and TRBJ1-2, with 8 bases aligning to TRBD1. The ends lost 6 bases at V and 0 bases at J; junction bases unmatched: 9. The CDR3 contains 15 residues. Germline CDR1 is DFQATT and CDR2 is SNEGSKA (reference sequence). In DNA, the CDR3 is TGCAGTGCCGACGCACAGGGGGTGGCTAACTATGGCTACACCTTC. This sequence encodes CSADAQGVANYGYTF.

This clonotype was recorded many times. CDR3 nucleotide sequence: TGCGCCAGCAGTCCTTGGGGGGCTAGCACAGATACGCAGTATTTT. It encodes CASSPWGASTDTQYF. The chain recombines TRBV5-1 with TRBJ2-3; D possibly uses TRBD1 or TRBD2 (6 bases each). CDR3 length: 15 residues. Germline V gives CDR1 SGHRS, CDR2 YFSETQ. V was trimmed by 5 bases and J by 0 bases, leaving 13 bases between them.

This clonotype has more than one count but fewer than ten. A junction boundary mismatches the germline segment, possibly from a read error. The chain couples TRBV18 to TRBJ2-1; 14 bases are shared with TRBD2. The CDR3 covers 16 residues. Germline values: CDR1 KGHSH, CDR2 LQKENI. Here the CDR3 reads CASSPLGLAGENGDLF. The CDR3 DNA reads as TGTGCCAGCTCACCATTGGGACTAGCGGGGGAGAACGGAGATCTCTTC.

The DNA of the CDR3 is TGTGCCACCAGTGATTCCAACCGGGACAGACACACAGATACGCAGTATTTT. Amino acids: CATSDSNRDRHTDTQYF. This chain links TRBV24-1 with TRBJ2-3, with 7 bases matching TRBD1. CDR3 length: 17 amino acids. Germline trimming cut 2 bases from V and 2 bases from J; bases unmatched to any gene: 9. Germline lookup yields CDR1 KGHDR and CDR2 SFDVKD.

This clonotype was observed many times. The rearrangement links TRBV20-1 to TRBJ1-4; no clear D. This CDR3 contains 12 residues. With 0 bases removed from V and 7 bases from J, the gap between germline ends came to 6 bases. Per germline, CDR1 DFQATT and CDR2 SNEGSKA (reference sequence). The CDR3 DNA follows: TGCAGTGCTAGAGAGGGTGGTGAAAAACTGTTTTTT. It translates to CSAREGGEKLFF.

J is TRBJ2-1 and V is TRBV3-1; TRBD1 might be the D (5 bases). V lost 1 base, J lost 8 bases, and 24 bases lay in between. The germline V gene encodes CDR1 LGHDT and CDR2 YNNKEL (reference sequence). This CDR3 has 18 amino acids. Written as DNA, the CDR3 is TGTGCCAGCAGCCAAGTATGGGGTAGGAAGGGGCCGGTGGATGAGCAGTTCTTC. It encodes CASSQVWGRKGPVDEQFF.

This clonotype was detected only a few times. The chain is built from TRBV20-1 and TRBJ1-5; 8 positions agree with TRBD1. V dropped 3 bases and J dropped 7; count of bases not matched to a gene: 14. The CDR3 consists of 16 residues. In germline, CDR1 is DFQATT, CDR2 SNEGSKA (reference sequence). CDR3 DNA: TGCAGTGCTAGGCCTCGGTGGCAGGGGGCCCGACAGCCCCAGCATTTT. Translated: CSARPRWQGARQPQHF.

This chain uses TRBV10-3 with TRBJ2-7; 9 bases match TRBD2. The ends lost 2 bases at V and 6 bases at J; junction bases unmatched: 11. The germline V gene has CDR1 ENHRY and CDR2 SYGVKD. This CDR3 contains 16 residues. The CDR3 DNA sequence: TGTGCCATCAGTGAGGATTTTGCGGGGGGGACGCTCGAGCAGTACTTC. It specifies CAISEDFAGGTLEQYF.

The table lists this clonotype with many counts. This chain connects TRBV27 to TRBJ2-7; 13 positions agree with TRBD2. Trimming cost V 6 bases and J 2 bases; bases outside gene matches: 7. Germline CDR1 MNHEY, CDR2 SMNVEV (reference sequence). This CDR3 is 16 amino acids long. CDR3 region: CASRATSGGAPYEQYF. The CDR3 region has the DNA TGTGCCAGCAGGGCCACTAGCGGGGGGGCCCCCTACGAGCAGTACTTC.